Listed below are T cell receptor beta chains from one sample, sequenced in a study of blood T cell repertoires in COVID-19. Some clones are missing from TCRdb's copy, which holds only in-frame ones; the method was immunoSEQ multiplex PCR. Here the sample spans some 41,000 clones, less than 85% being singletons. The sequencing sample was made of peripheral blood. The receptors were sampled from a woman in her 70s with acute or convalescent COVID-19. Each CDR3 is given with its conserved first and last residue. A D gene is named only where the DNA matches it firmly. Size values are once, few and many counts, or a class for expanded clones, and some rows have none.

d_gene	v_gene	j_gene	abundance	CDR3nt	CDR3aa
-	TRBV28	TRBJ2-7	once	TGTGCCAGCAGCCCATTGCAGGTGAGCTCCTACGAGCAGTACTTC	CASSPLQVSSYEQYF
TRBD2	TRBV11-3	TRBJ2-5	-	TGTGCCAGCAGCCCACCTCGCGGGACTAGCGGGGTGGGCCTCCAAGAGACCCAGTACTTC	CASSPPRGTSGVGLQETQYF
-	TRBV6-5	TRBJ2-3	-	TGTGCCAGCAGTAGAGGGGGACACACAGATACGCAGTATTTT	CASSRGGHTDTQYF
TRBD1	TRBV7-3	TRBJ2-3	-	TGTGCCAGCAGCTCTAAGCTCGGGACAGCTAGCACAGATACGCAGTATTTT	CASSSKLGTASTDTQYF
-	TRBV30	TRBJ1-5	-	TGTGCCTGGAGTGTAGAAGGCCGGGACTTAAATCAGCCCCAGCATTTT	CAWSVEGRDLNQPQHF
-	TRBV30	TRBJ2-5	-	TGTGCCTGGAGTGTAGGGAGGCCATCTCGAGAGACCCAGTACTTC	CAWSVGRPSRETQYF
-	TRBV7-2	TRBJ2-3	-	TGTGCCAGCAGCTTAGCAACTACCTATACGCAGTATTTT	CASSLATTYTQYF
TRBD2	TRBV6-5	TRBJ2-7	few	TGTGCCAGCAGACCCCAGGGACTAGTCTACGAGCAGTACTTC	CASRPQGLVYEQYF
-	TRBV9	TRBJ2-1	-	TGTGCCAGCAGCCCCCACGGCTACAATGAGCAGTTCTTC	CASSPHGYNEQFF
-	TRBV28	TRBJ2-2	few	TGTGCCAGCAGCAACTGGCGGGGAAAGGCCGGGGAGCTGTTTTTT	CASSNWRGKAGELFF
TRBD1	TRBV6-5	TRBJ2-5	-	TGTGCCAGCAGTTTATCTTGGACAGGTTCGGAAGAGACCCAGTACTTC	CASSLSWTGSEETQYF
-	TRBV11-2	TRBJ2-3	once	TGTGCCAGCAGCTTAGATCGGCTAGCCCAAGCAGATACGCAGTATTTT	CASSLDRLAQADTQYF
-	TRBV19	TRBJ2-7	-	TGTGCCAGTAGTATTACTGGGGGGGCGGACGAGCAGTACTTC	CASSITGGADEQYF
TRBD1	TRBV27	TRBJ1-2	-	TGTGCCAGCAGTCCCCAGGGGACAGGGGCCTTACCCTATGGCTACACCTTC	CASSPQGTGALPYGYTF
TRBD1	TRBV19	TRBJ2-3	-	TGTGCCAGTAGTAGACAGGGGGCGCATGGCACAGATACGCAGTATTTT	CASSRQGAHGTDTQYF
-	TRBV15	TRBJ1-5	-	TGTGCCACCACCAGGGGAGATTATAGCAATCAGCCCCAGCATTTT	CATTRGDYSNQPQHF
TRBD2	TRBV4-1	TRBJ2-5	-	TGCGCCAGCAGCCAAGGGATGGGAGGACTAGCGGGAGTCGGGCAAGAGACCCAGTACTTC	CASSQGMGGLAGVGQETQYF
-	TRBV30	TRBJ1-2	-	TGTGCCTGGAGCGCCTCGGACAGACCGAACTATGGCTACACCTTC	CAWSASDRPNYGYTF
-	TRBV6-1	TRBJ2-2	-	TGTGCCAGCAGTGAAGTTCTAGTCCCCGGGGAGCTGTTTTTT	CASSEVLVPGELFF
-	TRBV28	TRBJ2-4	-	TGTGCCAGCAGTTTCGAGGGCGGCATTCAGTACTTC	CASSFEGGIQYF
TRBD1	TRBV5-6	TRBJ2-7	-	TGTGCCAGCAGCTTGGCAGGGGGAATTTACGAGCAGTACTTC	CASSLAGGIYEQYF
TRBD2	TRBV7-3	TRBJ2-3	-	TGTGCCAGCAGCTTTGGGACTAGCGGGAGGAGGGCAGATACGCAGTATTTT	CASSFGTSGRRADTQYF
-	TRBV28	TRBJ2-1	-	TGTGCCAGCAGCCCAGGAGGGCGTATGATGGATGAGCAGTTCTTC	CASSPGGRMMDEQFF
-	TRBV28	TRBJ1-2	-	TGTGCCAGCAGCATGACAGTTCTCTATGGCTACACCTTC	CASSMTVLYGYTF
-	TRBV19	TRBJ2-3	few	TGTGCCAGTAGTCTCCCCGAGACAGGTCCGTCCAGCACAGATACGCAGTATTTT	CASSLPETGPSSTDTQYF
-	TRBV7-9	TRBJ1-1	-	TGTGCCAGCAGCCCCCCTGGCACCCTGCAGGATTTCTTT	CASSPPGTLQDFF
TRBD2	TRBV7-2	TRBJ2-1	-	TGTGCCAGCAGCTCACCGGGACTAGTTAAAAATGAGCAGTTCTTC	CASSSPGLVKNEQFF
TRBD1	TRBV28	TRBJ1-4	-	TGTGCCAGCAACCCACAGGGGGGAAATGAAAAACTGTTTTTT	CASNPQGGNEKLFF
TRBD1	TRBV18	TRBJ2-1	-	TGTGCCAGCTCACCCGGACAGGCCCCCTACAATGAGCAGTTCTTC	CASSPGQAPYNEQFF
TRBD2	TRBV19	TRBJ2-2	-	TGTGCCAGTAGTATCTCCGGACTAGCGGGAGCTGAGGAGCTGTTTTTT	CASSISGLAGAEELFF
TRBD2	TRBV18	TRBJ2-5	-	TGTGCCAGCTCACCGGGCTCGGGGGGAGAGACCCAGTACTTC	CASSPGSGGETQYF
-	TRBV9	TRBJ2-3	once	TGTGCCAGCAGTGGGCGGCGGGACCGCACAGATACGCAGTATTTT	CASSGRRDRTDTQYF
-	TRBV28	TRBJ1-2	-	TGTGCCAGCAGCAAACAAGTTGCCTATGGCTACACCTTC	CASSKQVAYGYTF
TRBD1	TRBV7-9	TRBJ2-1	-	TGTGCCAGCAGCCACAGGGGCTCCTACAATGAGCAGTTCTTC	CASSHRGSYNEQFF
-	TRBV25-1	TRBJ2-3	-	TGTGCCAGCAGGGGACACCCATTGAGGGATACGCAGTATTTT	CASRGHPLRDTQYF
-	TRBV7-2	TRBJ2-3	-	TGTGCCAGCAGCTTAGCGTCCAGCGTCGTAGATACGCAGTATTTT	CASSLASSVVDTQYF
TRBD2	TRBV7-9	TRBJ2-4	few	TGTGCCAGCAGCTTAGGGCTAGCGGGAGGGCCCAAAAACATTCAGTACTTC	CASSLGLAGGPKNIQYF
TRBD1	TRBV10-1	TRBJ1-6	-	TGCGCCAGCAGCGCTGACAGGGCGAATTCACCCCTCCACTTT	CASSADRANSPLHF
-	TRBV6-2/TRBV6-3	TRBJ1-5	once	TGTGCCAGCAGTTCAACCGCGGAGGGAAGGAATCAGCCCCAGCATTTT	CASSSTAEGRNQPQHF
-	TRBV11-2	TRBJ1-5	-	TGTGCCAGCAGCTTAGGATCCAGGGGTAGGGGCAATCAGCCCCAGCATTTT	CASSLGSRGRGNQPQHF
TRBD1	TRBV6-5	TRBJ2-7	few	TGTGCCAGCAGTTCGGACAGGGCTCTCTCCTACGAGCAGTACTTC	CASSSDRALSYEQYF
TRBD1	TRBV6-6	TRBJ1-5	-	TGTGCCAGCAGTAAACCGGGACAGACAAATCAGCCCCAGCATTTT	CASSKPGQTNQPQHF
TRBD1	TRBV11-2	TRBJ1-1	-	TGTGCCAGCAGTCTAGGGGGCGCGGGGGGGACTGAAGCTTTCTTT	CASSLGGAGGTEAFF
-	TRBV5-1	TRBJ1-1	-	TGCGCCAGCAGCCCCGGAGGGGGGGCTCAAGAAGCTTTCTTT	CASSPGGGAQEAFF
-	TRBV7-9	TRBJ1-1	-	TGTGCCAGCAGCCTCAGGGCGGACACTGAAGCTTTCTTT	CASSLRADTEAFF
-	TRBV30	TRBJ1-5	-	TGTGCCTGGAGTGGAGGCGGCGATCAGCCCCAGCATTTT	CAWSGGGDQPQHF
TRBD1	TRBV6-5	TRBJ1-5	-	TGTGCCAGCAGCCCGGACAGGGGCGGCAATCAGCCCCAGCATTTT	CASSPDRGGNQPQHF
-	TRBV27	TRBJ1-5	-	TGTGCCAGCGGCTCCAATCAGCCCCAGCATTTT	CASGSNQPQHF
-	TRBV6-2/TRBV6-3	TRBJ1-5	-	TGTGCCAGCAGTTACACCGATGACAGATACCTTTATAGCAATCAGCCCCAGCATTTT	CASSYTDDRYLYSNQPQHF
-	TRBV19	TRBJ2-1	-	TGTGCCAGTAGTCCCCTCCGCCAGGGGAAAGGCAATGAGCAGTTCTTC	CASSPLRQGKGNEQFF
TRBD1	TRBV18	TRBJ2-7	once	TGTGCCAGCTCAAGAGGGGGCGGCTACGAGCAGTACTTC	CASSRGGGYEQYF